This T cell receptor (beta chain) was captured by sequencing in a study of OX40 agonist ivuxolimab in advanced cancers. Across the study: Patients receiving dose escalation had hepatocellular carcinoma, melanoma, renal cell or head and neck cancer.

Patients were excluded for autoimmune disease history or systemic immunosuppression. Clones were read by immunoSEQ multiplex PCR, and TCRdb kept only the in-frame ones, dropping some. This sample has some 77,000 clones; around 86% occur once, and the top ten carry 0.9% to 1.2%. The CDR3 is 15 residues long. The J segment lost 0 bases and the V segment lost 2 bases, leaving 1 base of the junction unmatched. CDR1 SGHRS and CDR2 YFSETQ come from the germline V gene. This chain uses TRBV5-1 with TRBJ1-4; 7 bases map to TRBD1. The origin of this receptor is an adult with an advanced solid tumor such as melanoma, head and neck, liver or kidney cancer. Sequencing used CD4+ or CD8+ T cells sorted from blood, obtained in a trial of the OX40 agonist ivuxolimab. The CDR3 bases are TGCGCCAGCAGCTTTCAGGGGGCAACTAATGAAAAACTGTTTTTT. Translating it yields CASSFQGATNEKLFF.